This T cell receptor beta chain comes out of a study of T-cell memory formation after mild COVID-19. The study's findings and limits: The study detected some responding clones in pre-infection memory, suggesting cross-reactive memory joined.

Each CDR3 protein is one row after TCRdb ran MiXCR on the 5' RACE reads. The sample records about 470,000 distinct CDR3 sequences, 15% to 20% being singletons. V trimming: 0 bases; J trimming: 7 bases; junction bases outside the gene matches: 6. The CDR3 is 16 residues long. Germline V CDR1 and CDR2: SGHRS, YFSETQ. This clonotype was picked up many times. Its antigen is as yet unknown. This chain uses TRBV5-1 with TRBJ2-1; 11 bases fit TRBD2. The specimen sequenced was PBMCs or a T cell subset sorted from them (not recorded which). This receptor was identified in an adult woman who had mild COVID-19 (a few samples of this study predate the infection). Cell type and time point are not known. CDR3 residues: CASSLEPSGRLNEQFF. DNA of the CDR3: TGCGCCAGCAGCTTGGAGCCTAGCGGGAGGCTGAATGAGCAGTTCTTC. The variable domain in full, completed from reference TRBV5-1 and TRBJ2-1, reads KAGVTQTPRYLIKTRGQQVTLSCSPISGHRSVSWYQQTPGQGLQFLFEYFSETQRNKGNFPGRFSGRQFSNSRSEMNVSTLELGDSALYLCASSLEPSGRLNEQFFGPGTRLTVL.